The present T cell receptor (beta chain) was sequenced within a study of response to subunit inactivated influenza vaccine. TCRdb processed the RT-PCR reads anew with MiXCR; each CDR3 protein has one entry. Altogether approximately 290,000 distinct CDR3 sequences are present, around 20% being singletons, with the ten largest covering 10%. The sequence came from a man between 50 and 69 years old who received an inactivated influenza vaccine. The material was PBMCs from blood, obtained around 22 months after vaccination.

The CDR3 spells CASSTSFGTGFAEQFF. CDR3 sequence (DNA): TGTGCCAGCAGCACGTCCTTTGGGACAGGGTTTGCGGAGCAGTTCTTC. V usage is TRBV5-5 and J usage is TRBJ2-1, with 9 bases aligning to TRBD1. The germline gives CDR1 SGHKS, CDR2 YYEKEE (reference sequence). This CDR3 is built from 16 residues. Trimming removed 4 bases from V and 10 bases from J; junction bases left unmatched: 15.